This T cell receptor beta chain was found in a study of graft-versus-host responses after intestinal transplantation. The overall study: Among the recipients, all got anti-thymocyte globulin induction and then tacrolimus and steroids for about 3 years.

As regards this clone: Its antigen is currently unknown. An end of the junction does not agree with germline; a read error may underlie this.

This CDR3 region has 17 residues. In germline, CDR1 is MNHNS, CDR2 SASEGT. Clones were sequenced by immunoSEQ multiplex PCR, and TCRdb holds only the in-frame ones, with some missing. The data contain more than 65,000 clones, around 93% of them singletons. Study-level results: There was an association between peak levels of circulating GvH clones and early post-transplant HvG declines. Graft-versus-host to host-versus-graft clonal ratios in allografts were high in patients with graft-donor T cell macrochimerism. GvH clones surfaced in recipient marrow, some emerging earlier in ileum or blood.

V usage is TRBV6-1 and J usage is TRBJ1-5; no clear D. The sequences come from unstimulated CD8+ T cells sorted from spleen or lymph node cells, collected before transplant. This TCR derives from a human donor who was the organ donor for an intestinal transplant. The CDR3 DNA reads as TGTGCCAGCAGTGAAGACAGCTGGGCGTATAGCGATCAGCCCCAGCATTTT. It translates to CASSEDSWAYSDQPQHF.